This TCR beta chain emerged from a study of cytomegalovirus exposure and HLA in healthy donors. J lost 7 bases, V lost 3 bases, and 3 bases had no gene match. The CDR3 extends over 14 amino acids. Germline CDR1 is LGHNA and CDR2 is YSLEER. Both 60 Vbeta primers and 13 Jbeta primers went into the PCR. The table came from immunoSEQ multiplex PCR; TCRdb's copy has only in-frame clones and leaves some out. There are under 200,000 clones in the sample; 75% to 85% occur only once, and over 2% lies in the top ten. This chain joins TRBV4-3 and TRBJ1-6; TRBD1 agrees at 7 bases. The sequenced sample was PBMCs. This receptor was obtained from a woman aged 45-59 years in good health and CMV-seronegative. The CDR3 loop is CASSQRQGNSPLHF. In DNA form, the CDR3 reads TGCGCCAGCAGCCAGCGACAGGGAAATTCACCCCTCCACTTT.